The 12 T cell receptor beta chains below were found in one sample sequenced in a study of T-cell memory formation after mild COVID-19. From the 5' RACE reads, TCRdb called clonotypes with MiXCR, one entry per CDR3 protein. Of approximately 500,000 distinct CDR3 sequences listed, 20% to 30% are singletons. Source material: PBMCs or a T cell subset sorted from them (not recorded which). These receptors originate from an adult woman who had mild COVID-19 (a few samples of this study predate the infection). Cell type and time point are not known.

This chain joins TRBV27 and TRBJ2-1, with 7 positions matching TRBD2. V lost 5 bases to trimming and J lost 0 bases; unmatched junction nucleotides: 10. Germline V gene data show CDR1 as MNHEY and CDR2 as SMNVEV (reference sequence). CDR3 size: 17 residues. In DNA form, the CDR3 reads TGTGCCAGCAGTAGAAAACTAGCGCCGAGCTCCTACAATGAGCAGTTCTTC. Encoded protein: CASSRKLAPSSYNEQFF.

This clonotype was recorded a few times. V usage is TRBV2 and J usage is TRBJ2-1; D is possibly TRBD1 or TRBD2 (5 bases each). The CDR3 extends over 17 amino acids. V was shortened by 6 bases and J by 3 bases, with 21 bases between the two germline ends. Germline values: CDR1 SNHLY, CDR2 FYNNEI. This CDR3 is CASSRSRDQVFYNEQFF. CDR3 DNA: TGTGCCAGCAGCAGATCCCGGGACCAAGTCTTCTACAATGAGCAGTTCTTC.

The chain carries TRBV6-5 and TRBJ1-2; D is unclear. V lost 5 bases to trimming and J lost 7 bases, with 17 bases between them. Germline V gives CDR1 MNHEY, CDR2 SVGAGI. The CDR3 sequence is 14 residues long. Here the CDR3 DNA reads TGTGCCAGCAGTCCTACCCCCTTAACTGGTGGCTACACCTTC. Its protein is CASSPTPLTGGYTF.

In this sample, this clonotype turned up many times. This rearrangement joins TRBV6-2 or TRBV6-3 to TRBJ2-3; 10 bases are shared with TRBD1. The germline gives CDR1 MNHEY, CDR2 SVGEGT. The CDR3 has 16 residues. The ends lost 5 bases at V and 6 bases at J; junction bases unmatched: 11. In nucleotides, the CDR3 is TGTGCCAGCAGTCCATACCGGGACAGGGGCCGCGATACGCAGTATTTT. Residues: CASSPYRDRGRDTQYF.

This clonotype came up a few times. V is TRBV20-1 and J is TRBJ2-7, with D possibly matching TRBD2 (5 bases). Germline CDR1 DFQATT, CDR2 SNEGSKA (reference sequence). This CDR3 has 11 residues. The V gene lost 4 bases and the J gene lost 3 bases, with 7 bases spanning the gap. In DNA, the CDR3 is TGCAGTGCTAAACGGGACTACGAGCAGTACTTC. Translated: CSAKRDYEQYF.

The chain combines TRBV19 with TRBJ2-7; no clear D gene. V was trimmed by 3 bases and J by 2 bases, leaving 11 bases between them. The length of the CDR3 is 14 residues. From germline, CDR1 is LNHDA and CDR2 SQIVND (reference sequence). CDR3 protein: CASSMAGYAYEQYF. CDR3 DNA: TGTGCCAGTAGTATGGCCGGGTATGCCTACGAGCAGTACTTC.

The chain recombines TRBV5-1 with TRBJ1-1; D remains unclear. This CDR3 has 14 amino acids. Germline V gene data show CDR1 as SGHRS and CDR2 as YFSETQ. Trimming took 4 bases from V and 2 from J, leaving 12 bases between them. Here the CDR3 reads CASSLDQANTEAFF. The CDR3 DNA reads as TGCGCCAGCAGCCTAGACCAAGCTAACACTGAAGCTTTCTTT.

V gene TRBV3-1 combines with J gene TRBJ2-1, with 9 bases lining up with TRBD2. The trim removed 3 bases at V and 9 bases at J, leaving 6 bases unmatched. The CDR3 runs 14 residues. Germline V gene data show CDR1 as LGHDT and CDR2 as YNNKEL (reference sequence). CDR3 residues: CASSHGGGAGEQFF. Written as DNA, the CDR3 is TGTGCCAGCAGCCATGGCGGGGGGGCCGGTGAGCAGTTCTTC.

The V call is TRBV7-2, the J call TRBJ1-2; 8 bases align to TRBD1. This CDR3 comprises 16 residues. In germline, CDR1 is SGHTA, CDR2 FQGNSA. The J segment lost 3 bases and the V segment lost 0 bases, leaving 6 bases of the junction unmatched. CDR3 coding DNA: TGTGCCAGCAGCTTAGCGGCCCCGACAGGGGACTATGGCTACACCTTC. This translates into CASSLAAPTGDYGYTF. Together with reference TRBV7-2 and TRBJ1-2, the CDR3 gives the full variable domain: GAGVSQSPSNKVTEKGKDVELRCDPISGHTALYWYRQSLGQGLEFLIYFQGNSAPDKSGLPSDRFSAERTGGSVSTLTIQRTQQEDSAVYLCASSLAAPTGDYGYTFGSGTRLTVV.

The rearrangement joins TRBV24-1 to TRBJ1-2; unclear D gene. Trimming shortened V by 4 bases and J by 0 bases, and 5 bases separated the two germline ends. Germline V gene sequence: CDR1 KGHDR, CDR2 SFDVKD. The CDR3 loop spans 13 amino acids. CDR3 residues: CATSEGSNYGYTF. Here the CDR3 DNA reads TGTGCCACCAGTGAAGGGTCTAACTATGGCTACACCTTC.

The V and J genes are TRBV12-3 or TRBV12-4 and TRBJ2-5; 12 bases agree with TRBD2. The CDR3 contains 15 residues. Unmatched junction bases numbered 6, after V lost 5 bases and J lost 5 bases. The CDR3 protein is CASSILAGGRETQYF. The CDR3 region has the DNA TGTGCCAGCAGTATCCTAGCGGGGGGGCGCGAGACCCAGTACTTC.

J is TRBJ2-3 and V is TRBV4-1, with 9 positions matching TRBD1. Germline V gives CDR1 MGHRA, CDR2 YSYEKL. Trimming cost V 3 bases and J 5 bases; bases outside gene matches: 3. The CDR3 has 14 amino acids. The CDR3 sequence is CASSQGTGKDTQYF. CDR3 sequence (DNA): TGCGCCAGCAGCCAGGGGACAGGGAAAGATACGCAGTATTTT.